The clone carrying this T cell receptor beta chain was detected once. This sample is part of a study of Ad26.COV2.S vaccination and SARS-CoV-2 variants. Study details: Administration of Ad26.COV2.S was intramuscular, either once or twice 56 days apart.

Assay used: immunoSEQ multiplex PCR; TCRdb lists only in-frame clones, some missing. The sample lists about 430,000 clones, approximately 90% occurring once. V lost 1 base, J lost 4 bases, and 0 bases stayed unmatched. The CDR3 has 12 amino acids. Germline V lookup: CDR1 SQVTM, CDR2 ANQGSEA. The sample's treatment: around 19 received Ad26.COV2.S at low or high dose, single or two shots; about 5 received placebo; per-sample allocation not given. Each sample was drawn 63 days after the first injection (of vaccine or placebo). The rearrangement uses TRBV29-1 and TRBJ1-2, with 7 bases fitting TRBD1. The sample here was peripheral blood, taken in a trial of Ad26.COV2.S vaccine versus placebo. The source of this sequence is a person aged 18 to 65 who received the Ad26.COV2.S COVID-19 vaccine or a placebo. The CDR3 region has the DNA TGCAGCGTTGAAGGGGACAGCTATGGCTACACCTTC. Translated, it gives CSVEGDSYGYTF.